This is a list of T cell receptor beta chains from one sample in a study of cytomegalovirus exposure and HLA in healthy donors. Method: immunoSEQ multiplex PCR; TCRdb's copy keeps in-frame clones and lacks some. The sample shows approximately 99,000 clones, 55% to 80% of them seen only once. Sequences were obtained from PBMCs. These receptors all stem from a man aged 40-49 years in good health and CMV-seronegative. CDR3s include the opening cysteine and the closing phenylalanine or tryptophan. The D gene is left open where the match is weak. A clone size is listed for some rows: how often the clone was seen (once, few, many), or a class if it is expanded.

j_call	d_call	clone_size	v_call	cdr3_nt	cdr3_aa
TRBJ2-7	.	.	TRBV30	TGTGCCTGGAGTGTCCCAGGGAACCACGAGCAGTACTTC	CAWSVPGNHEQYF
TRBJ1-6	.	.	TRBV7-2	TGTGCCAGCAGCGGACAGACTAATTCACCCCTCCACTTT	CASSGQTNSPLHF
TRBJ2-7	.	.	TRBV5-6	TGTGCCAGCAGCTTGGGGCGGGACTCCTACGAGCAGTACTTC	CASSLGRDSYEQYF
TRBJ2-3	.	.	TRBV19	TGTGCCAGTAAGCAGGGTCCCGCAGATACGCAGTATTTT	CASKQGPADTQYF
TRBJ1-6	.	few	TRBV5-1	TGCGCCAGCAGCTTGTCGCACAGTCCAAGCTCCTATAATTCACCCCTCCACTTT	CASSLSHSPSSYNSPLHF
TRBJ1-5	.	.	TRBV7-8	TGTGCCAGCAGCTTAGAGGGGGGAGGGTGGAATCAGCCCCAGCATTTT	CASSLEGGGWNQPQHF
TRBJ2-3	.	.	TRBV4-3	TGCGCCAGCAGCCGAGTTTTACCAGATACGCAGTATTTT	CASSRVLPDTQYF
TRBJ2-7	.	.	TRBV5-6	TGTGCCAGCAGCTTGTCCCTGGGGCTCGAGCAGTACTTC	CASSLSLGLEQYF
TRBJ2-1	.	few	TRBV7-6	TGTGCCAGCAGCTTAGCAGCCAACAATGAGCAGTTCTTC	CASSLAANNEQFF
TRBJ2-7	TRBD2	.	TRBV27	TGTGCCAGCAGTTTATTAGGGACTAGGCGCTACGAGCAGTACTTC	CASSLLGTRRYEQYF
TRBJ2-3	TRBD2	.	TRBV4-2	TGTGCCAGCAGCCGCTGGGCTAGCGGGGGGGCGGAGGATACGCAGTATTTT	CASSRWASGGAEDTQYF
TRBJ2-3	TRBD1	.	TRBV5-1	TGCGCCAGCAGCTTTGGTACAGGGGCAGATACGCAGTATTTT	CASSFGTGADTQYF
TRBJ2-1	TRBD2	.	TRBV5-1	TGCGCCAGCAGCTTGGTCCTAGCGGGGGGGCTAGGTAATGAGCAGTTCTTC	CASSLVLAGGLGNEQFF
TRBJ2-4	TRBD1	.	TRBV27	TGTGCCAGCAGTCGGGACAGGGGGGCCAAAAACATTCAGTACTTC	CASSRDRGAKNIQYF
TRBJ1-6	.	few	TRBV6-5	TGTGCCAGCAGTTACTCAGTCAGGGGTCGGGATTCACCCCTCCACTTT	CASSYSVRGRDSPLHF
TRBJ2-1	TRBD1	.	TRBV9	TGTGCCAGCAGCGTACAGGGGGCAGAGTGGAATGAGCAGTTCTTC	CASSVQGAEWNEQFF
TRBJ2-5	.	.	TRBV7-9	TGTGCCAGCAGCTTAACGGTGTACCAAGAGACCCAGTACTTC	CASSLTVYQETQYF
TRBJ2-3	TRBD2	.	TRBV5-4	TGTGCCAGCAGCTTGGCTAAGCGGGGCAAAGATACGCAGTATTTT	CASSLAKRGKDTQYF
TRBJ1-6	.	few	TRBV5-1	TGCGCCAGCAGCTTGGGACAGCTCTCCTATAATTCACCCCTCCACTTT	CASSLGQLSYNSPLHF
TRBJ2-1	TRBD1	.	TRBV7-8	TGTGCCAGCAGCTTCCGGGACAGGGGGAATGAGCAGTTCTTC	CASSFRDRGNEQFF
TRBJ2-7	.	.	TRBV7-9	TGTGCCAGCAGCTCCGGCGGAAACCACGAGCAGTACTTC	CASSSGGNHEQYF
TRBJ1-2	TRBD1	.	TRBV2	TGTGCCAGCAGCGAAGGGACAGGGGGCTTTGGCTACACCTTC	CASSEGTGGFGYTF
TRBJ2-7	TRBD2	.	TRBV7-9	TGTGCCAGCAGCTTAGGTCCCGGGGAGGGCAGCTACGAGCAGTACTTC	CASSLGPGEGSYEQYF
TRBJ2-7	TRBD1	.	TRBV2	TGTGCCAGCGCTAGAGGGGAAGCCTTCCGGACAGGGGGAATCTACGAGCAGTACTTC	CASARGEAFRTGGIYEQYF
TRBJ2-7	TRBD1	.	TRBV29-1	TGCAGCGCAGGACAGGGGGAACCCTACGAGCAGTACTTC	CSAGQGEPYEQYF
TRBJ2-7	.	few	TRBV27	TGTGCCAGCAGTGCCCTTTTGTACGGGAGCTCCTACGAGCAGTACTTC	CASSALLYGSSYEQYF
TRBJ2-3	TRBD2	.	TRBV4-1	TGCGCCAGCAGCCGCAGACTAGCGGGGCGACACACAGATACGCAGTATTTT	CASSRRLAGRHTDTQYF
TRBJ2-5	TRBD2	.	TRBV5-1	TGCGCCAGCAGCGTGGGACTAGCGGGGGGGGCCCAAGAGACCCAGTACTTC	CASSVGLAGGAQETQYF
TRBJ2-7	TRBD1	once	TRBV5-6	TGTGCCAGCAGCCCAGACAGGGGGCTCAACGAGCAGTACTTC	CASSPDRGLNEQYF
TRBJ2-7	TRBD2	.	TRBV18	TGTGCCAGCTCGCCAAGCGGGGGGCGAACCTACGAGCAGTACTTC	CASSPSGGRTYEQYF
TRBJ1-2	.	few	TRBV7-9	TGTGCCAGCAGCCGTCGGGGGTACTATGGCTACACCTTC	CASSRRGYYGYTF
TRBJ2-7	.	many	TRBV19	TGTGCCAGTAGTGGGGCGCAGACCTACGAGCAGTACTTC	CASSGAQTYEQYF
TRBJ2-1	TRBD1	.	TRBV25-1	TGTGCCAGCAGTGAAGCAGGGGGCGTTTTCGATGAGCAGTTCTTC	CASSEAGGVFDEQFF
TRBJ1-3	TRBD1	.	TRBV15	TGTGCCACCAGCAGAGATGGAGGGGGCGACACCATATATTTT	CATSRDGGGDTIYF
TRBJ2-5	TRBD1	few	TRBV5-1	TGCGCCAGCAGCTCAGGACAGGTCCAAGAGACCCAGTACTTC	CASSSGQVQETQYF
TRBJ1-2	TRBD1	once	TRBV4-3	TGCGCCAGCAGCCTTGGGACAGGGGTCTCTGTTAACTATGGCTACACCTTC	CASSLGTGVSVNYGYTF
TRBJ2-1	.	.	TRBV4-1	TGCGCCAGCAGCCAGGTCGGAGGGAATGAGCAGTTCTTC	CASSQVGGNEQFF
TRBJ2-5	.	.	TRBV12-5	TGTGCTAGTGGAATAGGATCTAGCCTAGAGACCCAGTACTTC	CASGIGSSLETQYF
TRBJ2-3	TRBD2	few	TRBV13	TGTGCCAGCAGCTTAGAGGGACTAGCGGGGGTGGCCGATACGCAGTATTTT	CASSLEGLAGVADTQYF
TRBJ2-7	TRBD2	.	TRBV6-5	TGTGCCAGCAGTTCCCCACTAGCGGGCCTTGCCTACGAGCAGTACTTC	CASSSPLAGLAYEQYF
TRBJ2-3	.	few	TRBV6-5	TGTGCCAGCAGTTACTCTGCGTCCACAGATACGCAGTATTTT	CASSYSASTDTQYF
TRBJ2-7	.	many	TRBV6-5	TGTGCCAGCAGTTACGGTTGGGGAGCCTACGAGCAGTACTTC	CASSYGWGAYEQYF
TRBJ2-1	TRBD2	.	TRBV4-1	TGCGCCAGCAGCCTCAGGGTGACGGGGGGGGTGTCGTTGATCTTC	CASSLRVTGGVSLIF
TRBJ1-6	.	.	TRBV9	TGTGCCAGCAGAACAGGGTTGAATTCACCCCTCCACTTT	CASRTGLNSPLHF
TRBJ1-2	TRBD1	.	TRBV4-1	TGCGCCAGCAGCCGACTGGACAGGGGGGACTATGGCTACACCTTC	CASSRLDRGDYGYTF
TRBJ1-5	.	many	TRBV6-1	TGTGCCAGCAGGAACAGGGAGCTTCCCCAGCATTTT	CASRNRELPQHF
TRBJ1-5	.	.	TRBV4-1	TGCGCCAGCAGCCAAGGGGGACAAACCAATCAGCCCCAGCATTTT	CASSQGGQTNQPQHF
TRBJ2-7	.	.	TRBV2	TGTGCCAGCAGTGATCTAAGGGGTATATCCTACGAGCAGTACTTC	CASSDLRGISYEQYF